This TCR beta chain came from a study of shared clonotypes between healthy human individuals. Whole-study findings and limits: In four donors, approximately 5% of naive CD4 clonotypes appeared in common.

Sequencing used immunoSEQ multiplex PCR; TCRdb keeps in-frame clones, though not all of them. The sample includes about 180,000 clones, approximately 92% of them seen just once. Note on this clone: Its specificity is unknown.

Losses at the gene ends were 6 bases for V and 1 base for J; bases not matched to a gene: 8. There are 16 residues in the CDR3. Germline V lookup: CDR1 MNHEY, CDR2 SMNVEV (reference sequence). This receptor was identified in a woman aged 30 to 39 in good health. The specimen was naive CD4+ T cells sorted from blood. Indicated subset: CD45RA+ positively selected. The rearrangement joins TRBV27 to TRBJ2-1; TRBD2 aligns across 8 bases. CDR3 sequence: CASSDSGKGSYNEQFF. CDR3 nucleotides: TGTGCCAGCAGCGATAGCGGGAAGGGGTCCTACAATGAGCAGTTCTTC.